This TCR beta chain was profiled in a study of OX40 agonist ivuxolimab in advanced cancers. Study background: Partial responses occurred in Three dose-escalation patients, one with hepatocellular carcinoma and two with cutaneous melanoma. The study, taken as a whole, reports: Partly responding patients at 0.1-3.0 mg/kg showed some of the smallest clonal expansion. CD8+ T cells (on average) carried more expanded clones than CD4+ T cells.

Remarks on this clone: Its antigen remains unknown.

Here immunoSEQ multiplex PCR was the method, and the copy in TCRdb shows in-frame clones only, minus some. Of more than 90,000 clones in the sample, roughly four fifths were seen once. This sequence was found in an adult with an advanced solid tumor such as melanoma, head and neck, liver or kidney cancer. The sample consisted of CD4+ or CD8+ T cells sorted from blood, taken in a trial of the OX40 agonist ivuxolimab.

The CDR3 loop is CASSHKGGYEQYF. The CDR3 nucleotides are TGCGCCAGCAGTCACAAAGGAGGCTACGAGCAGTACTTC. The V and J genes are TRBV23-1 and TRBJ2-7, with D maybe TRBD2 (5 bases). TRBV23-1 is an ORF, and what it does is uncertain. The CDR3 runs 13 residues. V was clipped by 3 bases and J by 3 bases, with 9 bases between them.